The T cell receptor beta chain under discussion was sequenced for a study of blood T cells in healthy people across ages. Study conclusions and caveats: Estimates drawn from one million T cells were deemed to understate diversity.

Through a sample-barcoded 5' primer and a J-beta primer mix, a second PCR was run for roughly 7 to 11 cycles. A single record per CDR3 protein comes from TCRdb applying MiXCR to the 5' RACE reads. The sample consists of about 540,000 distinct CDR3 sequences, nearly 25% of them appearing once. A remark on this clonotype: Its target is unknown.

This CDR3 contains 14 residues. Germline V gene data show CDR1 as MNHNY and CDR2 as SVGAGI (reference sequence). J lost 5 bases, V lost 2 bases, and 6 bases had no gene match. The same sample was also studied in work on T cells of mothers and their children. That work contributes: Donors comprised a few healthy Caucasian mothers plus their six children.

This rearrangement joins TRBV6-6 to TRBJ2-7, with 7 bases identical to TRBD2. The receptor was derived from a boy younger than 18 in good health. Material: blood. The CDR3 sequence is CASSYTRLAHEQYF. In DNA, the CDR3 is TGTGCCAGCAGTTACACCCGACTAGCCCACGAGCAGTACTTC.